This T cell receptor beta chain appears in the sequencing data of a study of blood T cell repertoires in COVID-19. As for the study in general: T cells, B-cell-depleted T cells, or PBMCs provided the cDNA or gDNA that served as material.

CDR3 length equals 15 residues. Germline V gives CDR1 SGHDN, CDR2 FVKESK. V dropped 6 bases and J dropped 2; count of bases not matched to a gene: 9. The repertoire was sequenced with immunoSEQ multiplex PCR; TCRdb's copy has only in-frame clones and lacks some. The sample holds approximately 92,000 clones; roughly 84% are singletons and the top ten take under 2%. The sequenced material came from peripheral blood. The source is a man aged 70-80 years with active or convalescent COVID-19. This rearrangement joins TRBV14 to TRBJ2-7; 8 bases map to TRBD2. The CDR3 loop is CASSLSSGGTYEQYF. CDR3 DNA sequence: TGTGCCAGCAGTCTGTCCTCGGGGGGGACCTACGAGCAGTACTTC.